Below, one TCR beta chain is given with its context. Antigen specificity is unknown. This entry belongs to a study of CXCR3-negative and CXCR3-positive naive CD8 T cells. Overall study results and limits: CXCR3-positive naive cells had more hydrophobic TRB CDR3s than CXCR3-negative naive cells.

The CDR3 runs 15 residues. CDR1 is DFQATT, CDR2 SNEGSKA, per germline (reference sequence). Libraries of TRB cDNA were made by 5' RACE and carried UMIs. Each CDR3 protein gets one entry in TCRdb, which reprocessed the 5' RACE reads and gives no DNA. This sample's table has 130,000 to 150,000 distinct CDR3 sequences. J is TRBJ1-6 and V is TRBV20-1. This TCR derives from a human donor in good health. Some clones in this sample may be carry-over from other donors' samples. The sequencing sample was made of naive CXCR3+ CD8+ T cells from blood. Subset described: CD45RO-CCR7+CD27+CD95- naive CD8+ T cells expressing CXCR3 (TNR3+). The CDR3 protein is CSASAGDNYNSPLHF.